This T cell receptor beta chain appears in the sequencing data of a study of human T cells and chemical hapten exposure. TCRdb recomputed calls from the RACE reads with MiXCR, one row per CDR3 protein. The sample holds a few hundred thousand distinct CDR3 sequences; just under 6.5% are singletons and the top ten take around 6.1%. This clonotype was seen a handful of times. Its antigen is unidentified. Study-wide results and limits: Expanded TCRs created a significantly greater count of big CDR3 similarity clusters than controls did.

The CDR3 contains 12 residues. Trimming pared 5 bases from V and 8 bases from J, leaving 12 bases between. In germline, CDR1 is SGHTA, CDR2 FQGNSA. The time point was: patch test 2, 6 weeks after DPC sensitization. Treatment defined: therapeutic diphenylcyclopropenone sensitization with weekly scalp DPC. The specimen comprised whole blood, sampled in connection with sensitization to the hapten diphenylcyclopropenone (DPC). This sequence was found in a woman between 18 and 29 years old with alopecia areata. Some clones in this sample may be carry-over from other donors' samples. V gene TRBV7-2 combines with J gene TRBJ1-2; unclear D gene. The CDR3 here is CASSPRPEGYTF. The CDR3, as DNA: TGTGCCAGCAGCCCCCGGCCCGAGGGCTACACCTTC.